This TCR beta chain originates from a study of blood T cell repertoires in COVID-19. Study context: Spain, Italy and the United States supplied samples that represented acute and convalescent COVID-19.

V was clipped by 3 bases and J by 3 bases, with 19 bases between them. The CDR3 runs to 17 residues. Looked up from germline, CDR1 is SEHNR and CDR2 is FQNEAQ (reference sequence). Method: immunoSEQ multiplex PCR; TCRdb's copy keeps in-frame clones and lacks some. The repertoire holds fewer than 90,000 clones, with over 60% as singletons. Sequenced material: peripheral blood. This TCR was recovered from a man between 60 and 70 years old with COVID-19, enrolled during active disease. V is TRBV7-9 and J is TRBJ2-3; TRBD2 is a possible D gene (5 bases). In DNA form, the CDR3 reads TGTGCCAGCAGCTTTCCCCGAATTAGCGTACGAACAGATACGCAGTATTTT. Its protein product is CASSFPRISVRTDTQYF.